The 18 T cell receptor beta chains below all came from one sample that was sequenced in a study of blood T cell repertoires in COVID-19. The protocol was immunoSEQ multiplex PCR, while the TCRdb copy is restricted to in-frame clones and leaves out a portion. This sample has about 93,000 clones, with approximately 80% found just once. Input material: peripheral blood. The origin of the receptors is a human donor in a cohort sampled during active COVID-19.

V gene TRBV6-5 combines with J gene TRBJ2-5; possibly TRBD1 for D (6 bases). V was shortened by 5 bases and J by 1 base, with 8 bases between the two germline ends. Looked up from germline, CDR1 is MNHEY and CDR2 is SVGAGI. The length of the CDR3 is 13 residues. In DNA form, the CDR3 reads TGTGCCAGCAGTCGGACAGCCCAAGAGACCCAGTACTTC. It is translated as CASSRTAQETQYF.

This clone was seen just once. V and J are TRBV23-1 and TRBJ2-7; the D gene is possibly TRBD1 (6 bases). TRBV23-1 is classed as an ORF, of uncertain function. V was trimmed by 2 bases and J by 0 bases, leaving 29 bases between them. This CDR3 region has 21 residues. The CDR3 region is CASSQVQGMGGVRLSSYEQYF. CDR3 in DNA: TGCGCCAGCAGTCAAGTACAGGGAATGGGTGGGGTTCGATTAAGCTCCTACGAGCAGTACTTC.

About this clone itself: This same CDR3 is encoded by further DNA sequences in the sample. The V and J genes are TRBV12-3 or TRBV12-4 and TRBJ2-7; 7 nucleotides align to TRBD1. This CDR3 is built from 13 residues. V lost 5 bases to trimming and J lost 3 bases; unmatched junction nucleotides: 4. The CDR3 nucleotides are TGTGCCAGCAGTCTGGGACAGTTCTACGAGCAGTACTTC. It is translated as CASSLGQFYEQYF.

Ten or more counts support this clone. The V call is TRBV28, the J call TRBJ1-5, with 7 bases that match TRBD1. Germline V gene lookup returns CDR1 MDHEN and CDR2 SYDVKM. CDR3 length: 15 residues. V was clipped by 8 bases and J by 6 bases; unmatched bases: 13. CDR3 sequence: CASRSSDREGQPQHF. For the CDR3, the DNA is TGTGCCAGCCGTTCCTCAGACAGGGAAGGTCAGCCCCAGCATTTT.

V gene TRBV18 combines with J gene TRBJ2-1, with 7 nucleotides matching TRBD2. This CDR3 is 15 amino acids long. J lost 9 bases, V lost 0 bases, and 8 bases had no gene match. Germline V gives CDR1 KGHSH, CDR2 LQKENI. CDR3 bases: TGTGCCAGCTCACCACCGTCGGGAGGTCAAGCTGAGCAGTTCTTC. Residues: CASSPPSGGQAEQFF.

The CDR3 sequence is CASSSGKRGVYNEQFF. In nucleotides, the CDR3 is TGTGCCAGCAGTTCTGGTAAGCGGGGGGTCTACAATGAGCAGTTCTTC. This rearrangement joins TRBV28 to TRBJ2-1; 9 nucleotides line up with TRBD2. V shed 4 bases and J 3 bases; nucleotides not matched to a gene: 7. This CDR3 region has 16 residues. Germline V gene data show CDR1 as MDHEN and CDR2 as SYDVKM.

The genes are TRBV6-4 and TRBJ2-2; 8 nucleotides align to TRBD1. Germline loops: CDR1 MRHNA, CDR2 SNTAGT. Trimming at V came to 5 bases and at J to 0 bases, leaving 11 bases not matched to a gene. The CDR3 has 18 residues. CDR3 residues: CASSTYILGQANTGELFF. The DNA for the CDR3 is TGTGCCAGCAGTACATATATTCTGGGACAGGCGAACACCGGGGAGCTGTTTTTT.

The chain recombines TRBV7-3 with TRBJ1-1; D is uncertain. This CDR3 is 14 amino acids long. The ends were cut back, 5 bases at V and 4 bases at J, with 14 bases in the middle. From germline, CDR1 is SGHTA and CDR2 FQGTGA. CDR3 DNA: TGTGCCAGCAGCCCGGCGGGGTTGAGCACTGAAGCTTTCTTT. This sequence encodes CASSPAGLSTEAFF.

V usage is TRBV6-2 or TRBV6-3 and J usage is TRBJ1-2; 8 bases are a match to TRBD1. CDR1 and CDR2 from the germline V gene are MNHEY and SVGEGT. The CDR3 totals 14 residues. The junction had 4 bases not matched to a gene; V was cut back by 5 bases and J by 2 bases. CDR3 nucleotides: TGTGCCAGCAGTCCGACAGGGGCGAACTATGGCTACACCTTC. Translated: CASSPTGANYGYTF.

The J gene is TRBJ2-3, the V gene TRBV19; 12 bases agree with TRBD2. In germline, CDR1 is LNHDA, CDR2 SQIVND (reference sequence). The CDR3 consists of 16 residues. The V and J ends lost 7 bases and 0 bases, in that order; junction bases with no gene match: 5. CDR3 in DNA: TGTGCCAGTACCCCTGGGACTAGCGGGAGCACAGATACGCAGTATTTT. Its translation is CASTPGTSGSTDTQYF.

The chain recombines TRBV5-1 with TRBJ1-3; D may be TRBD1 (5 bases). CDR1 is SGHRS, CDR2 YFSETQ, per germline. With 5 bases removed from V and 6 bases from J, the gap between germline ends came to 15 bases. This CDR3 contains 14 residues. The DNA of the CDR3 is TGCGCCAGCAGTCGGTCAGGGCTTGAAAACACCATATATTTT. This gives the protein CASSRSGLENTIYF.

This clone was counted once. The V gene is TRBV5-1, the J gene TRBJ1-4; 9 positions agree with TRBD1. V lost 2 bases, J lost 8 bases, and 7 bases stayed unmatched. There are 15 residues in the CDR3. Germline assignment: CDR1 SGHRS and CDR2 YFSETQ. The CDR3 loop is CASSLTGGDGEKLFF. CDR3 DNA sequence: TGCGCCAGCAGCTTAACAGGGGGCGATGGGGAAAAACTGTTTTTT.

The V call is TRBV2, the J call TRBJ2-3, with 13 positions matching TRBD2. V was pared by 1 base and J by 4 bases, with 14 bases of the junction left unmatched. The germline gives CDR1 SNHLY, CDR2 FYNNEI. The CDR3 length is 20 residues. CDR3 nucleotide sequence: TGTGCCAGCAGTGAAGGGTTGGGACTAGCGGGAAAGAGGGGCGCAGATACGCAGTATTTT. This translates into CASSEGLGLAGKRGADTQYF.

The rearrangement joins TRBV3-1 (or the pseudogene TRBV3-2) to TRBJ2-2; TRBD2 matches 13 bases. CDR1 and CDR2 (germline): LGHDT, YNNKEL (reference sequence). CDR3 length: 17 residues. The J segment lost 4 bases and the V segment lost 4 bases, leaving 6 bases of the junction unmatched. Written as DNA, the CDR3 is TGTGCCAGCAGCCGCGGGACTAGCGGGAAAGGCACCGGGGAGCTGTTTTTT. Translating gives CASSRGTSGKGTGELFF.

In this sample, this clone turned up a few times. The CDR3 sequence is CASSPLAGERETQYF. The DNA of the CDR3 is TGTGCCAGCAGCCCCCTCGCGGGCGAGAGAGAGACCCAGTACTTC. This chain joins TRBV7-8 and TRBJ2-5; a possible D gene is TRBD2 (5 bases). Germline V gene sequence: CDR1 SGHVS, CDR2 FQNEAQ. The CDR3 runs to 15 residues. The V gene lost 5 bases and the J gene lost 4 bases, with 17 bases spanning the gap.

This clone was counted once. V and J are TRBV25-1 and TRBJ1-3; TRBD1 is a possible D gene (6 bases). This CDR3 is built from 15 residues. Per germline, CDR1 MGHDK and CDR2 SYGVNS. The V gene lost 4 bases and the J gene lost 5 bases, with 15 bases spanning the gap. The CDR3 nucleotides read TGTGCCAGCAGTGGTAGGACAGAGGAGAGAAACACCATATATTTT. Translation: CASSGRTEERNTIYF.

This clone turned up a few times. The chain uses TRBV12-3 or TRBV12-4 and TRBJ2-7, with 8 nucleotides matching TRBD1. With 5 bases clipped from V and 7 bases from J, the junction kept 7 bases outside the gene matches. This CDR3 comprises 13 residues. CDR3 sequence reads: CASSGQGVGEQYF. In DNA form, the CDR3 reads TGTGCCAGCAGTGGACAGGGAGTAGGGGAGCAGTACTTC.

The J gene is TRBJ1-2, the V gene TRBV29-1; 8 bases are a match to TRBD1. Germline V lookup: CDR1 SQVTM, CDR2 ANQGSEA. The junction had 9 bases not matched to a gene; V was cut back by 4 bases and J by 2 bases. The CDR3 consists of 15 residues. The CDR3 DNA follows: TGCAGCGTTGGGGACCGTGGACAGGGAAACTATGGCTACACCTTC. Translation: CSVGDRGQGNYGYTF.